This T cell receptor (beta chain) was sequenced during a study of control samples from healthy donors and cancer patients. The method was immunoSEQ multiplex PCR; TCRdb's version includes in-frame clones alone and lacks a portion of them. The sample lists about 120,000 clones; 88% were seen once. CDR1 MNHEY and CDR2 SVGAGI come from the germline V gene. V dropped 4 bases and J dropped 4 bases, with 16 bases sitting between them. The CDR3 spans 16 residues. The receptor's source is a woman aged 70 to 79 in good health. Source material: blood. The genes are TRBV6-5 and TRBJ2-2, with D possibly matching TRBD1 (5 bases). In nucleotides, the CDR3 is TGTGCCAGCAGTTCCGACAGCCTTTCGAGCACCGGGGAGCTGTTTTTT. Protein product: CASSSDSLSSTGELFF.